This T cell receptor beta chain is drawn from a study of early T cells in non-severe SARS-CoV-2 infection. On the study more broadly: Bulk RNA taken from unsorted whole blood was sequenced, leaving chains unpaired.

With 1 base removed from V and 1 base from J, the gap between germline ends came to 4 bases. Germline-derived CDR1 and CDR2 are LGHNT and FRNRAP. The CDR3 runs to 13 residues. This clonotype was seen repeatedly, ten times or more. Its antigen remains unidentified. Study-level results: Reliance on VDJdb matching favored anti-spike CD8 responses; private and CD4 specificities were missed.

Individual cDNA molecules were tagged with unique molecular identifiers, the study reported. Each CDR3 protein gets one entry after TCRdb re-called the 5' RACE reads with MiXCR. The table has about 81,000 distinct CDR3 sequences, roughly 6% seen once; the top ten hold less than 8%. The specimen was whole blood. The chain has TRBV12-5 and TRBJ1-1; no reliable D call. This TCR was sampled from an adult who was a healthcare worker with PCR-confirmed SARS-CoV-2 infection or an uninfected control (not recorded which). The CDR3 DNA is TGTGCTAGTGGTTTGGAGCCGAACACTGAAGCTTTCTTT. The encoded protein is CASGLEPNTEAFF. The entire variable domain, with the rest obtained from reference TRBV12-5 and TRBJ1-1, is as follows: DARVTQTPRHKVTEMGQEVTMRCQPILGHNTVFWYRQTMMQGLELLAYFRNRAPLDDSGMPKDRFSAEMPDATLATLKIQPSEPRDSAVYFCASGLEPNTEAFFGQGTRLTVV.